A selection of T cell receptor beta chains follows, all from one sample in a study of blood T cells in healthy people across ages. TCRdb ran MiXCR on the 5' RACE reads and lists one entry per CDR3 protein. The sample consists of fewer than 2,000,000 distinct CDR3 sequences, around 36% of them appearing once. The specimen sequenced was blood. The receptors come from a woman in her 30s in good health. CDR3s include the opening cysteine and the closing phenylalanine or tryptophan. Fields, in order: J gene, D gene, V gene, clone size, CDR3 DNA, CDR3 protein. D genes are given only for firm matches. Clone sizes are given selectively: once, few, many, or a class where the clone is expanded.

>TRBJ2-3|-|TRBV12-3/TRBV12-4|-
TGTGCCAGCAGTTTACTAGCATCGCAGTATTTT
CASSLLASQYF
>TRBJ2-7|-|TRBV20-1|-
TGCAGTGCTAGAGATCAGGGCAGGGGCGGAACTTACGAGCAGTACTTC
CSARDQGRGGTYEQYF
>TRBJ2-1|-|TRBV27|-
TGTGCCAGCAGTTTTGCAGCCCACAATGAGCAGTTCTTC
CASSFAAHNEQFF
>TRBJ2-1|-|TRBV6-5|many
TGTGCCAGCAGCCCCCGTTTGGGTGAGCAGTTCTTC
CASSPRLGEQFF
>TRBJ2-7|-|TRBV4-1|few
TGCGCCAGCAGCCAAGCGACCGGGACCCTATACGAGCAGTACTTC
CASSQATGTLYEQYF
>TRBJ2-3|-|TRBV20-1|few
TGCAGTGCCCCCGCACTTGCCAACACAGATACGCAGTATTTT
CSAPALANTDTQYF
>TRBJ2-1|TRBD2|TRBV9|few
TGTGCCAGCAGCGCTAGCGGGGGGGCCTGGGATGAGCAGTTCTTC
CASSASGGAWDEQFF
>TRBJ1-4|-|TRBV20-1|-
TGCAGTGCTAGTTGGGTGGGGTCTAATGAAAAACTGTTTTTT
CSASWVGSNEKLFF
>TRBJ2-3|-|TRBV6-2/TRBV6-3|-
TGTGCCAGCAGTACCGGCGTTACGCAGTATTTT
CASSTGVTQYF
>TRBJ2-2|TRBD2|TRBV7-3|few
TGTGCCAGCAGCTTTAGCGGGGGGGCGAACACCGGGGAGCTGTTTTTT
CASSFSGGANTGELFF
>TRBJ2-5|-|TRBV9|-
TGTGCCAGCAGCTCGGGACTCCCGGAGACCCAGTACTTC
CASSSGLPETQYF
>TRBJ1-4|-|TRBV6-1|-
TGTGCCAGCAACGAAAGGCACAGCCTGAGGTTTTTT
CASNERHSLRFF
>TRBJ1-1|TRBD1|TRBV15|few
TGTGCCACCAGCAGACTGACAGGGGTCACTGAAGCTTTCTTT
CATSRLTGVTEAFF
>TRBJ2-7|-|TRBV29-1|once
TGCAGCGTTGAAGGACAGACGGACTACGAGCAGTACTTC
CSVEGQTDYEQYF
>TRBJ2-1|-|TRBV20-1|few
TGCAGTGGCACCCGCGTGGGAGTTATAAATAATGAGCAGTTCTTC
CSGTRVGVINNEQFF
>TRBJ1-4|-|TRBV12-3/TRBV12-4|-
TGTGCCAGCAGACGGGACACATCAACTAATGAAAAACTGTTTTTT
CASRRDTSTNEKLFF
>TRBJ2-3|TRBD1|TRBV27|-
TGTGCCAGCAGTTTATTGTCGGGACAGGGCCCAGATACGCAGTATTTT
CASSLLSGQGPDTQYF